These 20 T cell receptor beta chains were all obtained from the same sample, sequenced in a study of CD8 T cells in Susac syndrome. The authors reverse transcribed 0.5 to 1 ug RNA with random hexamers. TCRdb re-called the immunoSEQ multiplex PCR reads with MiXCR, one entry per CDR3 protein. The sample contains some 200,000 distinct CDR3 sequences, approximately 95% of which appear only once. Sequenced: CD8+ T cells from PBMCs. Receptors originate from a human donor with Susac syndrome.

The chain uses TRBV5-6 and TRBJ1-5, with 8 positions matching TRBD1. Germline assignment: CDR1 SGHDT and CDR2 YYEEEE. This CDR3 has 15 amino acids. V lost 4 bases, J lost 7 bases, and 10 bases stayed unmatched. CDR3 sequence: CASSGSGTGIQPQHF. CDR3 in DNA: TGTGCCAGCAGCGGATCCGGGACAGGTATACAGCCCCAGCATTTT.

The V and J genes are TRBV10-3 and TRBJ2-7, with a possible D match to TRBD2 (6 bases). Germline V CDR1 and CDR2: ENHRY, SYGVKD. The CDR3 has 14 amino acids. Trimming cost V 6 bases and J 3 bases, with 15 bases left between them. Written as DNA, the CDR3 is TGTGCCATCAGCCGTAGCGGCAATCTCTACGAGCAGTACTTC. Translated, it gives CAISRSGNLYEQYF.

The rearrangement joins TRBV4-1 to TRBJ2-3; D call uncertain. CDR3 length equals 14 residues. Trimming removed 0 bases at V and 0 bases at J, with 4 bases between. The germline V gene encodes CDR1 MGHRA and CDR2 YSYEKL. Here the CDR3 reads CASSQDPSTDTQYF. In nucleotides, the CDR3 is TGCGCCAGCAGCCAAGATCCCAGCACAGATACGCAGTATTTT.

The CDR3 loop is CASSQEQVSNEKLFF. The CDR3 nucleotides are TGCGCCAGCAGCCAAGAACAGGTTTCTAATGAAAAACTGTTTTTT. The gene calls are TRBV4-1 and TRBJ1-4; D may be TRBD1 (5 bases). Germline V gives CDR1 MGHRA, CDR2 YSYEKL. The CDR3 covers 15 residues. V was cut by 0 bases and J by 3 bases, with 8 bases left in between.

The chain employs TRBV4-1 and TRBJ2-1; 9 nucleotides match TRBD2. This CDR3 region has 15 residues. V lost 2 bases and J lost 8; bases outside the gene matches: 7. The V gene's germline CDR1 is MGHRA and CDR2 YSYEKL. CDR3 bases: TGCGCCAGCAGCCAAAGGGCGGGAGGGCCCCATGAGCAGTTCTTC. Protein sequence: CASSQRAGGPHEQFF.

The genes are TRBV5-1 and TRBJ2-7; 8 bases agree with TRBD1. The J segment lost 5 bases and the V segment lost 0 bases, leaving 7 bases of the junction unmatched. CDR1 is SGHRS and CDR2 is YFSETQ in the germline V gene. This CDR3 contains 15 residues. CDR3 sequence: CASSLAGRGLDEQYF. The DNA of the CDR3 is TGCGCCAGCAGCTTGGCCGGCAGGGGGCTGGACGAGCAGTACTTC.

J is TRBJ1-1 and V is TRBV19, with a weak D call TRBD1 (5 bases). This CDR3 is built from 14 residues. The V end was cut by 5 bases, the J end by 1 base, with 11 bases between. Germline loops: CDR1 LNHDA, CDR2 SQIVND (reference sequence). CDR3 loop: CASSLAGTNTEAFF. The CDR3, as DNA: TGTGCCAGTAGTTTGGCAGGGACGAACACTGAAGCTTTCTTT.

This chain links TRBV5-6 with TRBJ1-1, with 9 bases identical to TRBD1. This CDR3 comprises 15 residues. Germline CDR1 is SGHDT and CDR2 is YYEEEE. With V trimmed by 2 bases and J by 4 bases, 6 bases remained unmatched. The CDR3 protein is CASSFGQGYATEAFF. In nucleotides, the CDR3 is TGTGCCAGCAGCTTCGGACAGGGGTACGCCACTGAAGCTTTCTTT.

CDR3 protein: CAIKSAQETQYF. CDR3 bases: TGTGCCATCAAGTCAGCCCAAGAGACCCAGTACTTC. The chain couples TRBV10-3 to TRBJ2-5; D is undetermined. The germline V and J ends were trimmed by 7 bases and 1 base, with 7 bases remaining between them. The germline CDR1 and CDR2 sequences are ENHRY and SYGVKD. This CDR3 has 12 residues.

This chain uses TRBV12-3 or TRBV12-4 with TRBJ1-2; D remains unclear. The CDR3 runs to 15 residues. Trimming removed 4 bases from V and 1 base from J, with 13 bases in between. Here the CDR3 reads CASSYPTSDNYGYTF. The CDR3 DNA sequence: TGTGCCAGCAGTTACCCTACTTCTGATAACTATGGCTACACCTTC.

CDR3 sequence: CASSLAVAGPYDNEQFF. CDR3 in DNA: TGTGCCAGCAGCTTAGCGGTAGCGGGTCCTTATGACAATGAGCAGTTCTTC. This chain connects TRBV11-2 to TRBJ2-1; 7 nucleotides line up with TRBD2. The junction had 11 bases not matched to a gene; V was cut back by 1 base and J by 5 bases. This CDR3 region has 17 residues. Germline values: CDR1 SGHAT, CDR2 FQNNGV.

V gene TRBV4-1 combines with J gene TRBJ2-1, with 12 positions matching TRBD2. Germline loops: CDR1 MGHRA, CDR2 YSYEKL. The CDR3 totals 17 residues. The V gene end was trimmed by 5 bases and the J gene end by 5 bases; junction bases not matched to a gene: 10. CDR3 residues: CASSNSAWTSGDNEQFF. The CDR3 DNA sequence: TGCGCCAGCAGCAACTCCGCCTGGACTAGCGGGGACAATGAGCAGTTCTTC.

The CDR3 reads CSVEGQGDTQYF. As DNA, the CDR3 is TGCAGCGTCGAGGGACAGGGAGATACGCAGTATTTT. V usage is TRBV29-1 and J usage is TRBJ2-3; the match to TRBD1 covers 9 bases. V lost 6 bases to trimming and J lost 5 bases; unmatched junction nucleotides: 3. CDR3 length: 12 residues. Per germline, CDR1 SQVTM and CDR2 ANQGSEA.

This rearrangement joins TRBV10-2 to TRBJ2-1; D remains ambiguous. Trimming left V 4 bases short and J 3 bases short, with 7 bases between. CDR3 length equals 13 residues. CDR1 WSHSY and CDR2 SAAADI come from the germline V gene. The CDR3 region has the DNA TGCGCCAGCAGTGTGGGGTACTACAATGAGCAGTTCTTC. Amino acid sequence: CASSVGYYNEQFF.

This chain connects TRBV2 to TRBJ2-7; 10 bases are shared with TRBD1. The V gene's germline CDR1 is SNHLY and CDR2 FYNNEI. J lost 4 bases, V lost 3 bases, and 3 bases had no gene match. The CDR3 is made up of 14 amino acids. CDR3 bases: TGTGCCAGCAGTGACTCGGACAGGGGGTACGAGCAGTACTTC. It is translated as CASSDSDRGYEQYF.

V gene TRBV6-2 or TRBV6-3 combines with J gene TRBJ2-1, with TRBD2 identical over 13 bases. Germline CDR1 reads MNHEY; CDR2 reads SVGEGT. V dropped 4 bases and J dropped 7; count of bases not matched to a gene: 7. The CDR3 runs to 16 residues. The CDR3 DNA sequence: TGTGCCAGCAGTTCTCCGACTAGCGGGAGGAGGAATGAGCAGTTCTTC. Amino acids: CASSSPTSGRRNEQFF.

The V call is TRBV7-3, the J call TRBJ1-1, with D possibly being TRBD1 (6 bases). Germline loops: CDR1 SGHTA, CDR2 FQGTGA. The CDR3 extends over 17 amino acids. V dropped 1 base and J dropped 1 base, with 16 bases sitting between them. For the CDR3, the DNA is TGTGCCAGCAGCTTAATAGGGGGGACGCAGCCGAACACTGAAGCTTTCTTT. It codes for CASSLIGGTQPNTEAFF.

The CDR3 DNA reads as TGTGCCAGCAGCTTAGATTCCGGTGGACGCAAAAACATTCAGTACTTC. This encodes CASSLDSGGRKNIQYF. This chain joins TRBV7-9 and TRBJ2-4; D is unresolved. The V end was cut by 1 base, the J end by 3 bases, with 13 bases between. The CDR3 extends over 16 amino acids. Germline V lookup: CDR1 SEHNR, CDR2 FQNEAQ (reference sequence). The full variable domain, rest sourced from reference TRBV7-9 and TRBJ2-4, is DTGVSQNPRHKITKRGQNVTFRCDPISEHNRLYWYRQTLGQGPEFLTYFQNEAQLEKSRLLSDRFSAERPKGSFSTLEIQRTEQGDSAMYLCASSLDSGGRKNIQYFGAGTRLSVL.

V usage is TRBV20-1 and J usage is TRBJ1-2; D may be TRBD1 (5 bases). V dropped 0 bases and J dropped 5 bases, with 10 bases sitting between them. CDR1 DFQATT and CDR2 SNEGSKA come from the germline V gene (reference sequence). The CDR3 totals 13 residues. CDR3 coding DNA: TGCAGTGCTAGAGATACGGGGGGATATGGCTACACCTTC. The encoded protein is CSARDTGGYGYTF.

The V call is TRBV6-6, the J call TRBJ2-4, with D hard to call. Trimming stripped 6 bases from V and 9 bases from J, with 15 bases between. This CDR3 contains 13 residues. Germline CDR1 and CDR2: MNHNY and SVGAGI (reference sequence). This CDR3 reads CASSDLDSSIQYF. DNA for the CDR3: TGTGCCAGCAGCGACCTTGATTCCAGCATTCAGTACTTC.